This T cell receptor (beta chain) was identified in a study of neurological immune-mediated disorders. TCRdb re-called the 5' RACE reads through MiXCR, storing one row per CDR3 protein. The table lists 70,000 to 90,000 distinct CDR3 sequences, roughly 4.8% of them singletons. This clonotype was detected ten times or more. This sequence originates from a woman between 25 and 40 years old with multiple sclerosis. What was sequenced was PBMCs.

DNA of the CDR3: TGTGCCAGCAGGTTAATAGCGGGGGGGCACAGTGAGCAGTTCTTC. This sequence encodes CASRLIAGGHSEQFF. The J gene is TRBJ2-1, the V gene TRBV2; TRBD2 aligns across 11 bases. The CDR3 runs 15 residues. Trimming at V came to 6 bases and at J to 9 bases, leaving 10 bases not matched to a gene. Germline CDR1 SNHLY, CDR2 FYNNEI. The entire variable domain, with the rest obtained from reference TRBV2 and TRBJ2-1, is as follows: EPEVTQTPSHQVTQMGQEVILRCVPISNHLYFYWYRQILGQKVEFLVSFYNNEISEKSEIFDDQFSVERPDGSNFTLKIRSTKLEDSAMYFCASRLIAGGHSEQFFGPGTRLTVL.